Listed below are T cell receptor beta chains from one sample, sequenced in a study of cytomegalovirus exposure and HLA in healthy donors. Method: immunoSEQ multiplex PCR; TCRdb's copy keeps in-frame clones and lacks some. The table lists about 170,000 clones, 65% to 85% of them singletons. The sequencing sample was made of PBMCs. These receptors came from a woman between 45 and 65 years old in good health and CMV-seropositive. The CDR3 runs from the conserved cysteine through the conserved F or W. The order of the fields is D gene, CDR3 length, J gene, V gene, clone size, CDR3 DNA, CDR3 protein. D genes are given only for firm matches. Clone size is stated in some rows and not others, as once, few, many or a class when expanded.

d_gene: -
len: 20
j_gene: TRBJ2-1
v_gene: TRBV4-3
abundance: -
CDR3nt: TGCGCCAGCAGCCAAGATCATCCGAGGGCGGGGATGAGCTCCTACAATGAGCAGTTCTTC
CDR3aa: CASSQDHPRAGMSSYNEQFF

d_gene: -
len: 14
j_gene: TRBJ2-5
v_gene: TRBV5-4
abundance: -
CDR3nt: TGTGCCAGCAGCTCCGTTGGAGGGCAAGAGACCCAGTACTTC
CDR3aa: CASSSVGGQETQYF

d_gene: -
len: 16
j_gene: TRBJ1-6
v_gene: TRBV7-2
abundance: -
CDR3nt: TGTGCCAGCAGCTTTACGGGGGGGTCCGGTAGTTCACCCCTCCACTTT
CDR3aa: CASSFTGGSGSSPLHF

d_gene: -
len: 13
j_gene: TRBJ2-1
v_gene: TRBV29-1
abundance: -
CDR3nt: TGCAGCGTTGGACAGGTATCCTACAATGAGCAGTTCTTC
CDR3aa: CSVGQVSYNEQFF

d_gene: -
len: 14
j_gene: TRBJ2-7
v_gene: TRBV27
abundance: -
CDR3nt: TGTGCCAGCAGTTTCTATGCGGGGACCTACGAGCAGTACTTC
CDR3aa: CASSFYAGTYEQYF

d_gene: -
len: 14
j_gene: TRBJ2-1
v_gene: TRBV27
abundance: once
CDR3nt: TGTGCCACCGAGGGTCAGGGGCGGGACAATGAGCAGTTCTTC
CDR3aa: CATEGQGRDNEQFF

d_gene: TRBD1
len: 17
j_gene: TRBJ2-6
v_gene: TRBV19
abundance: -
CDR3nt: TGTGCCAGCCAACAGGGGGTAATTAGCTCTGGGGCCAACGTCCTGACTTTC
CDR3aa: CASQQGVISSGANVLTF

d_gene: TRBD1
len: 13
j_gene: TRBJ2-1
v_gene: TRBV19
abundance: few
CDR3nt: TGTGCCAGTAGGCGACAGGGGTCAGGCGAGCAGTTCTTC
CDR3aa: CASRRQGSGEQFF

d_gene: -
len: 15
j_gene: TRBJ2-1
v_gene: TRBV9
abundance: few
CDR3nt: TGTGCCAGCAGTCCCGGGGACTCCATGGGCAATGAGCAGTTCTTC
CDR3aa: CASSPGDSMGNEQFF

d_gene: TRBD1
len: 15
j_gene: TRBJ1-2
v_gene: TRBV7-9
abundance: -
CDR3nt: TGTGCCAGCAGCTTAGTGGGACAGGGGTACTATGGCTACACCTTC
CDR3aa: CASSLVGQGYYGYTF

d_gene: -
len: 14
j_gene: TRBJ2-2
v_gene: TRBV4-3
abundance: -
CDR3nt: TGCGCCAGCAGCCAAAGCGGCGGGACCGGGGAGCTGTTTTTT
CDR3aa: CASSQSGGTGELFF

d_gene: TRBD1
len: 16
j_gene: TRBJ2-7
v_gene: TRBV5-5
abundance: -
CDR3nt: TGTGCCAGCGAACAAACCATGGGGACAGGGCCCCACGAGCAGTACTTC
CDR3aa: CASEQTMGTGPHEQYF

d_gene: -
len: 16
j_gene: TRBJ2-6
v_gene: TRBV19
abundance: few
CDR3nt: TGTGCCAGTAGTATCTCCCTGAGCTCTGGGGCCAACGTCCTGACTTTC
CDR3aa: CASSISLSSGANVLTF

d_gene: TRBD2
len: 14
j_gene: TRBJ2-7
v_gene: TRBV15
abundance: -
CDR3nt: TGTGCCACCAAGGGGGCTAGCGGGAGCCACGAGCAGTACTTC
CDR3aa: CATKGASGSHEQYF

d_gene: TRBD1
len: 14
j_gene: TRBJ2-2
v_gene: TRBV7-7
abundance: -
CDR3nt: TGTGCTAGCAGCTCGGACAGGGTGACCGGGGAGCTGTTTTTT
CDR3aa: CASSSDRVTGELFF

d_gene: -
len: 16
j_gene: TRBJ2-2
v_gene: TRBV7-3
abundance: -
CDR3nt: TGTGCCAGCAGCTTAATGGCCGTCGCGAACACCGGGGAGCTGTTTTTT
CDR3aa: CASSLMAVANTGELFF

d_gene: TRBD2
len: 19
j_gene: TRBJ2-5
v_gene: TRBV4-2
abundance: -
CDR3nt: TGTGCCAGCAGCCAAGAAGGGACTAGCGGGGCCGCTGGGGGAGAGACCCAGTACTTC
CDR3aa: CASSQEGTSGAAGGETQYF

d_gene: -
len: 16
j_gene: TRBJ2-1
v_gene: TRBV7-2
abundance: -
CDR3nt: TGTGCCAGCACCCCCGAGACTGCGGAGGGCTACAATGAGCAGTTCTTC
CDR3aa: CASTPETAEGYNEQFF

d_gene: -
len: 13
j_gene: TRBJ1-2
v_gene: TRBV7-2
abundance: -
CDR3nt: TGTGCCAGCAGCTTAGCTGCGGGCCCCCACTACACCTTC
CDR3aa: CASSLAAGPHYTF

d_gene: -
len: 15
j_gene: TRBJ2-7
v_gene: TRBV5-4
abundance: -
CDR3nt: TGTGCCAGCAGCTTGGGACAGCCACCCGCCTACGAGCAGTACTTC
CDR3aa: CASSLGQPPAYEQYF

d_gene: -
len: 12
j_gene: TRBJ1-2
v_gene: TRBV7-2
abundance: -
CDR3nt: TGTGCCAGCAGCCAGGACAGTTATGGCTACACCTTC
CDR3aa: CASSQDSYGYTF

d_gene: -
len: 16
j_gene: TRBJ2-2
v_gene: TRBV6-5
abundance: -
CDR3nt: TGTGCCAGCAGTTACTCACGGGGGGCGGGAACCGGGGAGCTGTTTTTT
CDR3aa: CASSYSRGAGTGELFF

d_gene: -
len: 14
j_gene: TRBJ1-1
v_gene: TRBV7-2
abundance: -
CDR3nt: TGTGCCAGCAGCCCTCAACAGGGAAACACTGAAGCTTTCTTT
CDR3aa: CASSPQQGNTEAFF